Listed below are T cell receptor beta chains from one sample, sequenced in a study of cytomegalovirus exposure and HLA in healthy donors. Profiled with immunoSEQ multiplex PCR; TCRdb holds only in-frame clones, not every one. The table lists roughly 220,000 clones, roughly 80% of them singletons. The material sequenced was PBMCs. These receptors were obtained from a man aged 25-45 years in good health and CMV-seronegative. CDR3s leave out the opening cysteine and the closing phenylalanine or tryptophan.

V gene	J gene	CDR3 protein
TRBV7-2	TRBJ1-1	ASSYGGYTEAF
TRBV4-3	TRBJ1-6	ASSPRTGAINSPLH
TRBV5-4	TRBJ2-5	ASGASGVQETQY
TRBV5-1	TRBJ1-1	ATRTGSPNTEAF
TRBV5-4	TRBJ1-2	ASSSPFSSDGYT
TRBV6-5	.	ASRTGTEAYEQY
TRBV29-1	TRBJ2-1	SVEGGTESYNEQF
TRBV18	TRBJ2-7	ASSLHQGDEQY
TRBV5-1	TRBJ2-3	ASSFGTHLGADTQY
TRBV9	TRBJ2-3	ASSVGGADTQY
TRBV6-5	TRBJ2-1	ASSYSRVNEQF
TRBV10-3	TRBJ1-1	AISELGGPAF
TRBV7-5	TRBJ1-1	ARSFDRDRGTEAF
TRBV27	TRBJ1-5	ASSFEGAGQPQH
TRBV5-1	TRBJ2-3	ASSLAAGDGTDTQY
TRBV6-4	TRBJ2-7	ASSGDSELSYEQY
TRBV5-1	TRBJ1-1	ASSLAGEAF
TRBV11-2	TRBJ1-2	ASSARGQGYT
TRBV9	TRBJ2-1	ASSPEGVTGEQF
TRBV27	TRBJ2-1	ASSIQQGATYNEQF
TRBV5-6	TRBJ1-4	ASSLGWGNGEKLF
TRBV6-5	TRBJ1-3	ASSYSKGAGGNTIY
TRBV28	TRBJ1-2	ASSEPQGKIYGYT
TRBV7-9	TRBJ2-1	ASSLERQRHEQF
TRBV10-3	TRBJ1-2	AISESNQGAPAGYT
TRBV6-5	TRBJ1-2	ASSEQRVRGS
TRBV4-1	TRBJ2-5	ASSRELGPRETQY
TRBV4-2	.	ASSQGQVSYEQY
TRBV19	TRBJ2-1	ASSILGWLAANNEQF
TRBV27	TRBJ2-3	ASSLAPKPGLAGAI
TRBV28	TRBJ1-6	ASSSTGEGYSPLH
TRBV5-8	TRBJ1-5	ASSLQGNQPQH
TRBV7-6	TRBJ2-2	ASSLAPGIWAGELF
TRBV15	TRBJ2-2	ATSQITGGTGELF
TRBV28	TRBJ2-2	ASTDQGVDTGELF
TRBV7-6	TRBJ2-7	ASSPIAGPYEQY
TRBV27	TRBJ2-7	ASSLRRGPTYEQY
TRBV19	TRBJ2-3	ASSTGQDTDTQY
TRBV6-1	TRBJ2-7	ASSDPRDNSYEQY
TRBV5-1	TRBJ2-2	ASSGQGRIGTGELF
TRBV5-1	TRBJ2-2	ASRQPNPLADQNTGELF
TRBV7-2	TRBJ2-3	ASSLQSGTASTDTQY
TRBV28	TRBJ2-2	ASSSTGELF
TRBV6-5	TRBJ2-1	ASSYVLGRNEQF
TRBV5-1	TRBJ1-4	ASSLALVRFSEKLF
TRBV6-4	TRBJ1-6	ASTETGANSPLH
TRBV5-1	TRBJ1-2	ASSLEVGVRDLSA